This T cell receptor (beta chain) was found in a study of beta chain features in type 1 diabetes. The study reverse transcribed the entire isolated RNA, so it sequenced expressed TCRB transcripts. The assay was immunoSEQ multiplex PCR, and TCRdb's table has in-frame clones only and misses some. Of some 300,000 clones listed, 8% are singletons. The clonotype was recovered from a woman between 18 and 29 years old in good health. The material sequenced was central memory CD4+ T cells from blood.

The CDR3 region is CASSFGGYTQYF. The CDR3 nucleotides read TGTGCCAGCAGCTTTGGTGGATATACGCAGTATTTT. This chain joins TRBV11-3 and TRBJ2-3; no clear D. CDR3 size: 12 residues. The V gene lost 3 bases and the J gene lost 7 bases, with 8 bases spanning the gap. Germline V gene lookup returns CDR1 SGHNT and CDR2 YENEEA.